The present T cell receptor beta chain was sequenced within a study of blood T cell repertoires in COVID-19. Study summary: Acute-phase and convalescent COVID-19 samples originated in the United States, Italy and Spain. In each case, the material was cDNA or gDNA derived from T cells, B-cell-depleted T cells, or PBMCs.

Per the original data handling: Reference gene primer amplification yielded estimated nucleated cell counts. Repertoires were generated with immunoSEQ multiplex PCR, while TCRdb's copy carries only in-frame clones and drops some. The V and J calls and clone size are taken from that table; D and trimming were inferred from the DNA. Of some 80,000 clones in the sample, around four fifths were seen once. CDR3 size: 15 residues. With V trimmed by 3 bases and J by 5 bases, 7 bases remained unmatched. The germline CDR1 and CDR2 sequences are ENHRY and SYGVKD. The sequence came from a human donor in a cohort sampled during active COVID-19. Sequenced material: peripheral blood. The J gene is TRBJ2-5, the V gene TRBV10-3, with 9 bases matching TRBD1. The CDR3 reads CAISDPTGGRETQYF. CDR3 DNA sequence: TGTGCCATCAGTGACCCTACAGGGGGCCGTGAGACCCAGTACTTC.